At least ten counts were recorded for the clone carrying this T cell receptor beta chain. Relative to the germline gene, one junction end is altered; a read error may explain this. Priming of first-strand cDNA relied on TRAV- and TRBV-specific primers (covering alpha and beta chains). TCR amplification involved 20 PCR cycles with a constant-region primer and V-primer adapter. In TCRdb, the reads were re-called with MiXCR into one record per CDR3 protein. Here the sample spans roughly 90,000 distinct CDR3 sequences, 20% to 25% being singletons. Stated time point: after trial treatment. Regarding treatment: LDRT plus nivolumab, ipilimumab, low-dose cyclophosphamide and aspirin (RACIN trial). Enrollment required an advanced solid tumor negative for tumor-infiltrating lymphocytes. This sample was included in a study of low-dose radiotherapy and immunotherapy resistance in tumors. The overall study: Aspirin was taken orally at 300 mg daily by patients, and this continued for four cycles from cycle 1 day 1.

Germline CDR1 reads SEHNR; CDR2 reads FQNEAQ (reference sequence). This CDR3 has 14 amino acids. The TCR originated in a female donor with ovarian cancer. The chain recombines TRBV7-9 with TRBJ2-7; TRBD1 matches at 10 bases. The material sequenced was PBMCs, taken after low-dose radiotherapy plus immunotherapy. DNA for the CDR3: TGTGCCAGCAGAGGACAGGGGGACTCCCACGAGCAGTACTTC. It specifies CASRGQGDSHEQYF.